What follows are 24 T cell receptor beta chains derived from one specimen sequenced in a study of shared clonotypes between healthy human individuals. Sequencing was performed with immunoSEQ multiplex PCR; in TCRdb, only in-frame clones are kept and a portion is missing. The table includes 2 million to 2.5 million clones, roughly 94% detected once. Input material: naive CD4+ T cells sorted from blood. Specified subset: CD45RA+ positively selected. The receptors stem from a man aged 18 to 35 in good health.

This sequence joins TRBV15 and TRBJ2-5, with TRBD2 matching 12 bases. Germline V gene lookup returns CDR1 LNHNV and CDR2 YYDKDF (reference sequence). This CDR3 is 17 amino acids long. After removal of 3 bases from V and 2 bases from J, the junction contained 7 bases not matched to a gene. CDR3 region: CATSRDWTSGVQETQYF. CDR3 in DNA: TGTGCCACCAGCAGGGATTGGACTAGCGGGGTTCAAGAGACCCAGTACTTC. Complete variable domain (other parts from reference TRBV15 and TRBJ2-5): DAMVIQNPRYQVTQFGKPVTLSCSQTLNHNVMYWYQQKSSQAPKLLFHYYDKDFNNEADTPDNFQSRRPNTSFCFLDIRSPGLGDTAMYLCATSRDWTSGVQETQYFGPGTRLLVL.

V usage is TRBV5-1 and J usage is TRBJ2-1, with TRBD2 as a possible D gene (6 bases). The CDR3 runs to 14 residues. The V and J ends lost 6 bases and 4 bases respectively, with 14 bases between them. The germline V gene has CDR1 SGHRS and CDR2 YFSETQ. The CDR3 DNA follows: TGCGCCAGCAATAAGCGGGCGGGATACAATGAGCAGTTCTTC. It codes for CASNKRAGYNEQFF. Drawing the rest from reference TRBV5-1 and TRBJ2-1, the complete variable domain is KAGVTQTPRYLIKTRGQQVTLSCSPISGHRSVSWYQQTPGQGLQFLFEYFSETQRNKGNFPGRFSGRQFSNSRSEMNVSTLELGDSALYLCASNKRAGYNEQFFGPGTRLTVL.

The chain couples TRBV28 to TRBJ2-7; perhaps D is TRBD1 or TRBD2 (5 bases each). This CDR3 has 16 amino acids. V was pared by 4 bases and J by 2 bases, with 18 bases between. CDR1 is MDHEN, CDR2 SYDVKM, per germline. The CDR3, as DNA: TGTGCCAGCAGTTCGCCCGGGGCGGTGCTAACCTACGAGCAGTACTTC. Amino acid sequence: CASSSPGAVLTYEQYF. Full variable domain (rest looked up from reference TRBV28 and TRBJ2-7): DVKVTQSSRYLVKRTGEKVFLECVQDMDHENMFWYRQDPGLGLRLIYFSYDVKMKEKGDIPEGYSVSREKKERFSLILESASTNQTSMYLCASSSPGAVLTYEQYFGPGTRLTVT.

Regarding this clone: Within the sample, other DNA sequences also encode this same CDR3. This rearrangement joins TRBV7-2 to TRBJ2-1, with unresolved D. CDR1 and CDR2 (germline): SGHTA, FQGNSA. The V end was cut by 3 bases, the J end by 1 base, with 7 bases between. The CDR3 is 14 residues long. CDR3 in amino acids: CASSFGGSYNEQFF. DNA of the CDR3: TGTGCCAGCAGCTTCGGCGGATCCTACAATGAGCAGTTCTTC.

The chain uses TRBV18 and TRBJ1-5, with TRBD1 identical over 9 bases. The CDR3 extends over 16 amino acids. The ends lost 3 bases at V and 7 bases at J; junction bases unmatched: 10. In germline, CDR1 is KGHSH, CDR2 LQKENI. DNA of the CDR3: TGTGCCAGCTCACCCACCGATACAGGGGGCGGGCAGCCCCAGCATTTT. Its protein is CASSPTDTGGGQPQHF.

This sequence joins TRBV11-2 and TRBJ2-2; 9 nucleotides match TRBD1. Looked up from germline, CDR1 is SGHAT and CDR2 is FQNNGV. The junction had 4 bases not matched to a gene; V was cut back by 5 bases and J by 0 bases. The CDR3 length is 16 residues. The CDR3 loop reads CASSTRQGANTGELFF. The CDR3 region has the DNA TGTGCCAGCAGCACCCGACAGGGGGCGAACACCGGGGAGCTGTTTTTT.

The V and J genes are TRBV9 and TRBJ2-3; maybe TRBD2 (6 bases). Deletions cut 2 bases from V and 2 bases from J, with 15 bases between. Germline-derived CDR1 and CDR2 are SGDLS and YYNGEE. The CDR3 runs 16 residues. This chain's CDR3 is CASSVETSGFTDTQYF. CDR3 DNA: TGTGCCAGCAGCGTCGAGACTAGTGGCTTCACAGATACGCAGTATTTT.

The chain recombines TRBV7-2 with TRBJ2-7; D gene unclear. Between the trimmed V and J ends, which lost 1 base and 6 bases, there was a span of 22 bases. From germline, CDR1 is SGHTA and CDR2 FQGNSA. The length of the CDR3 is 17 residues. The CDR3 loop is CASSLGVGFIAPLEQYF. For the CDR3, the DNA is TGTGCCAGCAGCTTAGGCGTAGGGTTCATCGCCCCTCTCGAGCAGTACTTC. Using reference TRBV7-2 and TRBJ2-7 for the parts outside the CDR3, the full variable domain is GAGVSQSPSNKVTEKGKDVELRCDPISGHTALYWYRQSLGQGLEFLIYFQGNSAPDKSGLPSDRFSAERTGGSVSTLTIQRTQQEDSAVYLCASSLGVGFIAPLEQYFGPGTRLTVT.

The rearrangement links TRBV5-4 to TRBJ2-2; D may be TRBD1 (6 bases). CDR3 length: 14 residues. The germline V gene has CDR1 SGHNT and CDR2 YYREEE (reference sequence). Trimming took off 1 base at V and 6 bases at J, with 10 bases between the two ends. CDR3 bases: TGTGCCAGCAGCTTGTTTGGGGGCTCCGGGGAGCTGTTTTTT. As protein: CASSLFGGSGELFF.

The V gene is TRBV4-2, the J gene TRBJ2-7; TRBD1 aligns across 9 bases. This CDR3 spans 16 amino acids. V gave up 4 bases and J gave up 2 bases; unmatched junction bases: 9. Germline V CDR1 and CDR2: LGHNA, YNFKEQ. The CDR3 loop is CASSPLGDRGAYEQYF. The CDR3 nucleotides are TGTGCCAGCAGCCCCTTAGGAGACAGGGGGGCCTACGAGCAGTACTTC.

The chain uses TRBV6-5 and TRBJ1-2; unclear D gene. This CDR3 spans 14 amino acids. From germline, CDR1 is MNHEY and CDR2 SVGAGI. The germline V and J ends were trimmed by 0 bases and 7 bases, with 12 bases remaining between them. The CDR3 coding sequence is TGTGCCAGCAGTTACTCAACGAAGTGGAGTGGCTACACCTTC. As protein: CASSYSTKWSGYTF.

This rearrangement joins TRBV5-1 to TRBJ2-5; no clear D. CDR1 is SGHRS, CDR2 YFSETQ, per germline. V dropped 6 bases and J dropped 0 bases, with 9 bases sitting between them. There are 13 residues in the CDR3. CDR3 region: CASTFDNQETQYF. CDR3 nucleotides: TGCGCCAGCACCTTTGATAACCAAGAGACCCAGTACTTC.

Here the CDR3 reads CASSLGLAGVREQYF. CDR3 DNA: TGCGCCAGCAGCTTGGGGCTAGCGGGAGTCAGGGAGCAGTACTTC. This chain links TRBV5-1 with TRBJ2-7; TRBD2 matches at 10 bases. J was trimmed by 7 bases and V by 0 bases; bases with no gene match: 7. Germline V CDR1 and CDR2: SGHRS, YFSETQ. CDR3 length: 15 residues.

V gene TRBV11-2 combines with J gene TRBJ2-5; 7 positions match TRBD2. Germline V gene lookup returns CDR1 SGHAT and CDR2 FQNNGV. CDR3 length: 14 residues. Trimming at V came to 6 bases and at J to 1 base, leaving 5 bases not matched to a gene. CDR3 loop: CASSYPGGQETQYF. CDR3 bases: TGTGCCAGCAGTTACCCGGGGGGCCAAGAGACCCAGTACTTC.

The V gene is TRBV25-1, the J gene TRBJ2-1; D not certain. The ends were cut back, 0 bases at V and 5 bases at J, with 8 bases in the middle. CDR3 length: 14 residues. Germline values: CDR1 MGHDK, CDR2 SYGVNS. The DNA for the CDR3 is TGTGCCAGCAGTGAATACCCGGAAAACAATGAGCAGTTCTTC. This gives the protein CASSEYPENNEQFF.

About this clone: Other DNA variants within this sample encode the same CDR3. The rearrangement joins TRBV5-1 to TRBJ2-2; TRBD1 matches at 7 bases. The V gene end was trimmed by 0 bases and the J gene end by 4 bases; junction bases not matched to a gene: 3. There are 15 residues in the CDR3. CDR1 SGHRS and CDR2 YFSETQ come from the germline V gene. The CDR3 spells CASSLGQGSTGELFF. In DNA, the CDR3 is TGCGCCAGCAGCTTGGGACAGGGATCCACCGGGGAGCTGTTTTTT.

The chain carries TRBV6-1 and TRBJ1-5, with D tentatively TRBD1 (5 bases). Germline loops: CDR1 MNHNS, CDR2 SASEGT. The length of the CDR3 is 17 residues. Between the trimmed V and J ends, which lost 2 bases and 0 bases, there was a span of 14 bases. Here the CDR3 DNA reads TGTGCCAGCAGTGAAACCTGGACAAACCCTAGCAATCAGCCCCAGCATTTT. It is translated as CASSETWTNPSNQPQHF.

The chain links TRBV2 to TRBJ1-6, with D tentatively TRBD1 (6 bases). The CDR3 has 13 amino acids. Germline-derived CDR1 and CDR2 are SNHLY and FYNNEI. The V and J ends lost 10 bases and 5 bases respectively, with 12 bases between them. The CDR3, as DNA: TGTGCCACCCGGACAGAAAATAATTCACCCCTCCACTTT. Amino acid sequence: CATRTENNSPLHF.

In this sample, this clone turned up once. CDR3 protein: CASSQGVLVVKDGYTF. The CDR3 nucleotides read TGCGCCAGCAGCCAAGGGGTCCTGGTCGTGAAGGATGGCTACACCTTC. This sequence joins TRBV4-1 and TRBJ1-2; D is ambiguous. The CDR3 contains 16 residues. The germline V gene encodes CDR1 MGHRA and CDR2 YSYEKL. V was clipped by 1 base and J by 6 bases, with 18 bases between them.

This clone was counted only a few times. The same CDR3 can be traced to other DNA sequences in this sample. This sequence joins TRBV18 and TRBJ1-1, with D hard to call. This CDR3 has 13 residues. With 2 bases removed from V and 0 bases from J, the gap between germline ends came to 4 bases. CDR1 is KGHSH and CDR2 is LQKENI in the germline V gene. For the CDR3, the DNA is TGTGCCAGCTCACCAGCAGTGAACACTGAAGCTTTCTTT. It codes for CASSPAVNTEAFF.

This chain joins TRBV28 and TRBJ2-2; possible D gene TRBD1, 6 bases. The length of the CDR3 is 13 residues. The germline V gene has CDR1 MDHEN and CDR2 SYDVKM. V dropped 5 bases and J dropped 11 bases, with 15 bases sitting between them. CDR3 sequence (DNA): TGTGCCAGCAGTCTCAGGGGAGAGGCCGAGCTGTTTTTT. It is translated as CASSLRGEAELFF.

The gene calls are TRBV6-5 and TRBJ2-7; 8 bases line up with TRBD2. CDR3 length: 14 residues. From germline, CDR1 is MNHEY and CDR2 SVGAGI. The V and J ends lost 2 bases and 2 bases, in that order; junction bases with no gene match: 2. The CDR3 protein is CASSYGTRAYEQYF. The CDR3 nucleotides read TGTGCCAGCAGTTACGGGACTAGGGCCTACGAGCAGTACTTC.

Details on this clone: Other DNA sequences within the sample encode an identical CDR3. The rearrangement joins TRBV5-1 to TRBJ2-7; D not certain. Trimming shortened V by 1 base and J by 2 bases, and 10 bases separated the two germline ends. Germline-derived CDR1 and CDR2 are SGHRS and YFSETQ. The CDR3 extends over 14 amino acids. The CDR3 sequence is CASSLTGSTYEQYF. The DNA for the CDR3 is TGCGCCAGCAGCTTGACCGGCAGTACCTACGAGCAGTACTTC.

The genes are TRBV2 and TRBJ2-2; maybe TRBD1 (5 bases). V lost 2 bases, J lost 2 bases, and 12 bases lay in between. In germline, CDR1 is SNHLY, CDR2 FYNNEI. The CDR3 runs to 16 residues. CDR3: CASSERGRLNTGELFF. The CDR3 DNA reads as TGTGCCAGCAGTGAAAGGGGAAGGCTAAACACCGGGGAGCTGTTTTTT.